Each of the 20 T cell receptor beta chains below was sequenced from the same sample in a study of T cells after yellow fever vaccination. TCRdb redid the calling of the 5' RACE reads with MiXCR, one entry per CDR3 protein. The data show some 320,000 distinct CDR3 sequences, with over 3.5% seen just once and around 19% held by the top ten. The sample consisted of PBMCs, taken 15 days after the yellow fever booster vaccination. Receptors originate from a man younger than 30 who received the YFV17D yellow fever vaccine.

This clonotype was seen more than once but under ten times. The chain employs TRBV5-6 and TRBJ2-1; D is unclear. Trimming stripped 2 bases from V and 8 bases from J, with 11 bases between. The CDR3 runs to 13 residues. Germline CDR1 and CDR2: SGHDT and YYEEEE. The CDR3 DNA is TGTGCCAGCAGCTTTCTGGACGTCCATGAGCAGTTCTTC. Its protein is CASSFLDVHEQFF.

This clonotype has more than one count but fewer than ten. The rearrangement joins TRBV12-3 or TRBV12-4 to TRBJ1-5; 11 positions match TRBD1. V lost 5 bases to trimming and J lost 7 bases; unmatched junction nucleotides: 7. The CDR3 loop spans 15 amino acids. The CDR3 DNA reads as TGTGCCAGCAGTCCGGACAGGGGGCTAGGACAGCCCCAGCATTTT. It encodes CASSPDRGLGQPQHF.

The V call is TRBV24-1, the J call TRBJ2-1, with a tentative D call TRBD2 (5 bases). This CDR3 spans 15 amino acids. V was cut by 3 bases and J by 6 bases, with 14 bases left in between. Germline CDR1 KGHDR, CDR2 SFDVKD. CDR3: CATSDATILGNEQFF. CDR3 sequence (DNA): TGTGCCACCAGTGATGCGACTATCTTGGGCAATGAGCAGTTCTTC.

Ten or more counts support this clonotype. This sequence joins TRBV9 and TRBJ2-4; 12 nucleotides match TRBD2. This CDR3 is built from 20 residues. Germline V gene sequence: CDR1 SGDLS, CDR2 YYNGEE. After removal of 4 bases from V and 8 bases from J, the junction contained 22 bases not matched to a gene. This chain's CDR3 is CASSPGGETSGGLVPYIQYF. The CDR3 DNA reads as TGTGCCAGCAGCCCAGGGGGTGAGACTAGCGGGGGTCTCGTGCCTTACATTCAGTACTTC.

This clonotype was seen many times. The chain links TRBV7-8 to TRBJ2-3; no reliable D call. Germline CDR1 and CDR2: SGHVS and FQNEAQ. The CDR3 runs to 13 residues. V gave up 0 bases and J gave up 4 bases, with 5 bases separating them. For the CDR3, the DNA is TGTGCCAGCAGCTTAGCTGTAGCAGATACGCAGTATTTT. It specifies CASSLAVADTQYF. Supplemented by reference TRBV7-8 and TRBJ2-3, the full variable domain reads GAGVSQSPRYKVAKRGQDVALRCDPISGHVSLFWYQQALGQGPEFLTYFQNEAQLDKSGLPSDRFFAERPEGSVSTLKIQRTQQEDSAVYLCASSLAVADTQYFGPGTRLTVL.

This clonotype has only a few counts. The J gene is TRBJ1-3, the V gene TRBV5-1; no clear D. Trimming cost V 4 bases and J 0 bases, with 8 bases left between them. The germline CDR1 and CDR2 sequences are SGHRS and YFSETQ. CDR3 length equals 14 residues. CDR3 DNA sequence: TGCGCCAGCAGCCCGGTCTTCTCTGGAAACACCATATATTTT. Amino acid sequence: CASSPVFSGNTIYF.

About this clonotype: A read error is possible here, since a much larger clone lies one base away. CDR3 nucleotide sequence: TGTGCCATCAGTGATGGACAGGGAAGGCCACCCCTCCACTTT. This encodes CAISDGQGRPPLHF. V gene TRBV10-3 combines with J gene TRBJ1-6; 8 bases match TRBD1. Germline V gene data show CDR1 as ENHRY and CDR2 as SYGVKD. This CDR3 spans 14 amino acids. Unmatched junction bases numbered 6, after V lost 3 bases and J lost 11 bases.

The V gene is TRBV5-6, the J gene TRBJ2-3; 7 bases are a match to TRBD2. The V segment lost 2 bases and the J segment 2 bases; nucleotides outside the gene matches: 8. Germline loops: CDR1 SGHDT, CDR2 YYEEEE. CDR3 size: 16 residues. CDR3 in DNA: TGTGCCAGCAGCTTCCGCCAGCGGGATAACACAGATACGCAGTATTTT. This gives the protein CASSFRQRDNTDTQYF.

V is TRBV6-1 and J is TRBJ2-1, with 8 nucleotides matching TRBD1. CDR3 length equals 14 residues. Germline loops: CDR1 MNHNS, CDR2 SASEGT. After removal of 10 bases from V and 7 bases from J, the junction contained 12 bases not matched to a gene. CDR3: CATLWTGLMNEQFF. The CDR3 nucleotides read TGTGCCACTCTATGGACAGGGCTGATGAATGAGCAGTTCTTC.

The CDR3 reads CASSSLGTGGYGYTF. The CDR3 DNA reads TGTGCCAGCAGTTCCTTGGGGACAGGGGGCTATGGCTACACCTTC. The chain couples TRBV27 to TRBJ1-2; TRBD1 agrees at 11 bases. CDR3 length: 15 residues. The germline CDR1 and CDR2 sequences are MNHEY and SMNVEV (reference sequence). After removal of 4 bases from V and 4 bases from J, the junction contained 5 bases not matched to a gene.

In its sample, this clonotype was seen a few times. The V call is TRBV18, the J call TRBJ2-3; maybe TRBD2 (6 bases). The germline gives CDR1 KGHSH, CDR2 LQKENI. This CDR3 has 17 residues. The V gene lost 3 bases and the J gene lost 2 bases, with 18 bases spanning the gap. The CDR3 DNA reads as TGTGCCAGCTCACCCCGGACGGCGGGGTCCTTCACAGATACGCAGTATTTT. It yields the protein CASSPRTAGSFTDTQYF.

V gene TRBV28 combines with J gene TRBJ1-5; no reliable D call. Germline lookup yields CDR1 MDHEN and CDR2 SYDVKM. V lost 9 bases, J lost 3 bases, and 15 bases lay in between. This CDR3 has 14 residues. The CDR3 spells CASSPGRNNQPQHF. CDR3 nucleotide sequence: TGTGCCAGTTCCCCTGGGCGGAACAATCAGCCCCAGCATTTT.

The chain employs TRBV6-5 and TRBJ2-1; no definite D call. Deletions cut 6 bases from V and 2 bases from J, with 17 bases between. The CDR3 consists of 16 residues. Germline V CDR1 and CDR2: MNHEY, SVGAGI. The CDR3 bases are TGTGCCAGCAGCCTTCGACCCCCTGGGGCCTACAATGAGCAGTTCTTC. Translation gives CASSLRPPGAYNEQFF.

The V and J genes are TRBV7-2 and TRBJ2-7; D remains ambiguous. V lost 1 base, J lost 2 bases, and 9 bases lay in between. In germline, CDR1 is SGHTA, CDR2 FQGNSA. This CDR3 has 14 amino acids. CDR3 nucleotide sequence: TGTGCCAGCAGCTTAGGTATAGAGACCTACGAGCAGTACGTC. Protein sequence: CASSLGIETYEQYV.

This clonotype was counted between two and nine times. The rearrangement links TRBV12-3 or TRBV12-4 to TRBJ2-5; 9 nucleotides line up with TRBD2. The CDR3 sequence is 15 residues long. The V segment lost 2 bases and the J segment 1 base; nucleotides outside the gene matches: 2. The CDR3 is CASSLSGGTQETQYF. As DNA, the CDR3 is TGTGCCAGCAGTTTAAGCGGGGGGACCCAAGAGACCCAGTACTTC.

This clonotype was seen once. A much larger clone sits a single nucleotide away, making a read error possible. The chain uses TRBV27 and TRBJ1-1; a possible D gene is TRBD1 (6 bases). Trimming stripped 0 bases from V and 5 bases from J, with 13 bases between. This CDR3 region has 15 residues. From germline, CDR1 is MNHEY and CDR2 SMNVEV (reference sequence). CDR3 sequence: CASSLSEGGGTEAFF. The CDR3 coding sequence is TGTGCCAGCAGTTTATCGGAAGGGGGAGGGACTGAAGCTTTCTTT.

There are many counts of this clonotype. This CDR3 is CASSLVGDGANVLTF. In DNA form, the CDR3 reads TGCGCCAGCAGCTTGGTAGGGGATGGGGCCAACGTCCTGACTTTC. The rearrangement links TRBV5-1 to TRBJ2-6; possible D gene TRBD1, 5 bases. The CDR3 spans 15 residues. The germline V gene has CDR1 SGHRS and CDR2 YFSETQ. The V gene lost 0 bases and the J gene lost 3 bases, with 7 bases spanning the gap.

This chain links TRBV18 with TRBJ1-2; the match to TRBD1 covers 9 bases. Germline V gene sequence: CDR1 KGHSH, CDR2 LQKENI. Trimming cost V 3 bases and J 4 bases; bases outside gene matches: 6. The CDR3 contains 15 residues. The CDR3 DNA follows: TGTGCCAGCTCACCTGAACAGGGGGCGTCCTATGGCTACACCTTC. As protein: CASSPEQGASYGYTF.

The sample holds many counts of this clonotype. The chain links TRBV6-2 or TRBV6-3 to TRBJ2-7, with a possible D match to TRBD2 (6 bases). CDR1 and CDR2 from the germline V gene are MNHEY and SVGEGT. V was cut by 6 bases and J by 7 bases, with 19 bases left in between. The CDR3 runs to 14 residues. The CDR3 region has the DNA TGTGCCAGCAGCGGGGACTTAAATCCTTGGGAGCAGTACTTC. The encoded protein is CASSGDLNPWEQYF.

This clonotype was found a few times. A read error may produce the germline difference seen at one junction end. The V call is TRBV4-3, the J call TRBJ2-3; 7 nucleotides line up with TRBD2. The germline V gene has CDR1 LGHNA and CDR2 YSLEER. This CDR3 spans 13 amino acids. CDR3 residues: CASSQVDGLGRNF. The DNA for the CDR3 is TGCGCCAGCAGCCAAGTCGATGGACTAGGTCGTAATTTT.